This is a list of T cell receptor beta chains from one sample in a study of shared clonotypes between healthy human individuals. Measured with immunoSEQ multiplex PCR; TCRdb has only the in-frame clones, and not every one. Among tens of thousands of clones listed, about 65% were seen once. Sequencing was carried out using memory CD8+ T cells sorted from blood. The receptors stem from a man aged 25 to 40 in good health. Both conserved end residues are part of each CDR3. A D gene is named only where the DNA matches it firmly. Only part of the rows carry a size: once, few, many, or a class if the clone is expanded.

clone size	V gene	J gene	D gene	CDR3 protein	CDR3 DNA
.	TRBV28	TRBJ2-3	.	CASSLLSDGSTDTQYF	TGTGCCAGCAGCCTCCTCAGCGACGGGTCCACAGATACGCAGTATTTT
.	TRBV6-1	TRBJ2-7	.	CASSEFSSYTYEQYF	TGTGCCAGCAGTGAATTTTCTAGTTATACTTACGAGCAGTACTTC
.	TRBV28	TRBJ2-1	TRBD2	CASSLIKTSASKGNEEQFF	TGTGCCAGCAGTTTAATCAAGACTAGCGCGTCGAAGGGGAATGAAGAGCAGTTCTTC
.	TRBV4-1	TRBJ1-2	.	CASSQSSGTDPLIYGYTF	TGCGCCAGCAGCCAGTCCTCCGGGACCGACCCTCTCATCTATGGCTACACCTTC
.	TRBV6-5	TRBJ1-5	TRBD1	CASSYSNRGDQPQHF	TGTGCCAGCAGTTACTCGAACAGGGGTGATCAGCCCCAGCATTTT
.	TRBV7-8	TRBJ1-5	TRBD1	CASSRNRGGNQPQHF	TGTGCCAGCAGCCGTAACAGGGGAGGCAATCAGCCCCAGCATTTT
once	TRBV13	TRBJ2-3	.	CASSLLVTDTQYF	TGTGCCAGCAGCTTATTAGTCACAGATACGCAGTATTTT
many	TRBV4-2	TRBJ2-7	.	CASSQDFTDPSYEQYF	TGTGCCAGCAGCCAAGATTTCACTGATCCTTCCTACGAGCAGTACTTC
few	TRBV6-4	TRBJ2-1	TRBD1	CASSVVGQGANEQFF	TGTGCCAGCAGTGTGGTCGGACAGGGGGCAAATGAGCAGTTCTTC
.	TRBV6-5	TRBJ2-3	.	CASRAGTDTQYF	TGTGCCAGCCGGGCTGGCACAGATACGCAGTATTTT
.	TRBV29-1	TRBJ2-3	TRBD1	CSVDGTGGTDTQYF	TGCAGCGTTGACGGGACAGGGGGGACAGATACGCAGTATTTT
.	TRBV25-1	TRBJ2-3	.	CASSGRVESQYF	TGTGCCAGCAGTGGGAGGGTAGAGTCGCAGTATTTT
many	TRBV28	TRBJ1-5	TRBD1	CASSLAGTGVRRANQPQHF	TGTGCCAGCAGTCTAGCCGGGACAGGGGTTCGTAGGGCCAATCAGCCCCAGCATTTT
.	TRBV27	TRBJ1-5	.	CASSSGVVGGQPQHF	TGTGCCAGCAGTTCGGGAGTTGTAGGTGGTCAGCCCCAGCATTTT
.	TRBV7-2	TRBJ2-7	TRBD2	CASSFVAGGPSYEQYF	TGTGCCAGCAGCTTTGTAGCGGGAGGGCCCTCCTACGAGCAGTACTTC
.	TRBV7-2	TRBJ2-1	.	CASSLGLNEQFF	TGTGCCAGCAGCTTAGGACTCAATGAGCAGTTCTTC
.	TRBV28	TRBJ2-7	TRBD1	CASTDGQGYEQYF	TGTGCCAGCACCGACGGACAGGGCTACGAGCAGTACTTC
.	TRBV5-6	TRBJ1-5	.	CASSFFSSGNQPQHF	TGTGCCAGCAGCTTTTTCTCCTCTGGGAATCAGCCCCAGCATTTT
.	TRBV19	TRBJ2-1	TRBD2	CASTPGTSGFNEQFF	TGTGCCAGTACCCCCGGGACTAGCGGGTTCAATGAGCAGTTCTTC
.	TRBV19	TRBJ1-2	.	CASSPSYGYTF	TGTGCCAGCAGTCCCTCCTATGGCTACACCTTC
.	TRBV29-1	TRBJ2-1	.	CSVELGNADEQFF	TGCAGCGTTGAACTGGGGAATGCCGATGAGCAGTTCTTC
.	TRBV9	TRBJ1-2	.	CASSLGGDYGYTF	TGTGCCAGCAGCCTGGGGGGGGACTATGGCTACACCTTC
.	TRBV7-7	TRBJ2-1	.	CASSSGLYNEQFF	TGTGCCAGCAGCTCGGGACTTTACAATGAGCAGTTCTTC
.	TRBV27	TRBJ2-1	.	CASSSSLMWNEQFF	TGTGCCAGCAGTTCTTCCCTAATGTGGAATGAGCAGTTCTTC
.	TRBV10-3	TRBJ2-1	TRBD2	CAISEYYGGGVYNEQFF	TGTGCCATCAGTGAATACTACGGGGGAGGGGTATACAATGAGCAGTTCTTC
.	TRBV2	TRBJ2-5	.	CASNRWDQETQYF	TGTGCCAGCAATAGATGGGACCAAGAGACCCAGTACTTC
.	TRBV6-5	TRBJ1-5	TRBD1	CASSTDRGHQPQHF	TGTGCCAGCAGTACTGACAGGGGCCATCAGCCCCAGCATTTT
.	TRBV7-7	TRBJ2-5	.	CASSPPAQGSGGIRAETQYF	TGTGCTAGCAGCCCCCCGGCCCAGGGTAGCGGAGGGATCCGAGCGGAGACCCAGTACTTC
many	TRBV19	TRBJ1-1	.	CASNELTGYTEAFF	TGTGCCAGTAACGAACTAACAGGGTACACTGAAGCTTTCTTT
few	TRBV4-1	TRBJ2-1	.	CASRGLLRGNEQFF	TGCGCCAGCAGGGGCCTCTTAAGGGGCAATGAGCAGTTCTTC